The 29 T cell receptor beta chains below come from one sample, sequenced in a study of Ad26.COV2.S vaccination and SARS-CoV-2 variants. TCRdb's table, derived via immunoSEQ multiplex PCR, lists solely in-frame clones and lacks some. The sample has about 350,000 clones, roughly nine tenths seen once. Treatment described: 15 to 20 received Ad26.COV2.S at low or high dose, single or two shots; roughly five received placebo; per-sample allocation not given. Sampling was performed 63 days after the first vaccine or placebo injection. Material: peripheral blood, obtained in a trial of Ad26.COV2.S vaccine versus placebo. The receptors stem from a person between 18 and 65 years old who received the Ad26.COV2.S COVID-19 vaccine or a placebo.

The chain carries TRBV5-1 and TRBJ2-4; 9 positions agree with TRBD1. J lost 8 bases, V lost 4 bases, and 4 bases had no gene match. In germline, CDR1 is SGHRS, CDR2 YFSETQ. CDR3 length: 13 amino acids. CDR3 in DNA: TGCGCCAGCAGCCCGGGACAGGGAGACATTCAGTACTTC. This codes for CASSPGQGDIQYF.

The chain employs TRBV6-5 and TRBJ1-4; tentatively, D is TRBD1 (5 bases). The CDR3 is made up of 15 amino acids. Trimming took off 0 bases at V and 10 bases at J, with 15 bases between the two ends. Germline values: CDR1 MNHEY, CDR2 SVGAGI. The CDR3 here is CASSYSGGGEGKLFF. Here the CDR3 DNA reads TGTGCCAGCAGTTACTCTGGTGGAGGGGAAGGAAAACTGTTTTTT.

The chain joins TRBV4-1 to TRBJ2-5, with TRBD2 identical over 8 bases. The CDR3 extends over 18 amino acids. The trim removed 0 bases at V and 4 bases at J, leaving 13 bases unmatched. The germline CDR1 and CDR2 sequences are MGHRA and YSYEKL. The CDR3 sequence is CASSQDETGPRGGETQYF. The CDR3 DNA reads TGCGCCAGCAGCCAAGATGAGACAGGTCCCCGGGGGGGAGAGACCCAGTACTTC.

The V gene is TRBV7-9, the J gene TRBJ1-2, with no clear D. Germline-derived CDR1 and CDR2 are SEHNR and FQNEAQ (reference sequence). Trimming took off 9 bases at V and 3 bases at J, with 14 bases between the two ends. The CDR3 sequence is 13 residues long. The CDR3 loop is CASLLGSDYGYTF. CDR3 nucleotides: TGTGCCAGTCTACTTGGGTCGGACTATGGCTACACCTTC.

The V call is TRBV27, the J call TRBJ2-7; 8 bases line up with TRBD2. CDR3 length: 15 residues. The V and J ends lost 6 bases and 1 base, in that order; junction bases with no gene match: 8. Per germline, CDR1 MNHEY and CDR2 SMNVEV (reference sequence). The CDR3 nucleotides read TGTGCCAGCAGCCGGGGACTAGGGGGATCCTACGAGCAGTACTTC. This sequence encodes CASSRGLGGSYEQYF.

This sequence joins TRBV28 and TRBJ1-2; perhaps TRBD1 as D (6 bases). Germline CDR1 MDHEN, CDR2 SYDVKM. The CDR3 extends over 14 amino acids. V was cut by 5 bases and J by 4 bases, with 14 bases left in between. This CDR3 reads CASSGGTGFYGYTF. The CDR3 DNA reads TGTGCCAGCAGTGGGGGAACAGGGTTCTATGGCTACACCTTC.

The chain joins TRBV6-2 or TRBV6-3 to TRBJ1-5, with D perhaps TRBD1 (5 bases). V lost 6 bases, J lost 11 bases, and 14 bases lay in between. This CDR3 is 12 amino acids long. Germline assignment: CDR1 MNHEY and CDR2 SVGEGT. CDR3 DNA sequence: TGTGCCAGCAGCCGGGGGGTGGAGGCCCAGCATTTT. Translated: CASSRGVEAQHF.

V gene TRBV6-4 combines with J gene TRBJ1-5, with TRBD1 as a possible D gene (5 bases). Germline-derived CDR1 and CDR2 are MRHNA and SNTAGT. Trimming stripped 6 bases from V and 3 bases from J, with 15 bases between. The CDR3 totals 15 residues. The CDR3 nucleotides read TGTGCCAGCAGCCCCGAGGGCAGGGTCAATCAGCCCCAGCATTTT. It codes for CASSPEGRVNQPQHF.

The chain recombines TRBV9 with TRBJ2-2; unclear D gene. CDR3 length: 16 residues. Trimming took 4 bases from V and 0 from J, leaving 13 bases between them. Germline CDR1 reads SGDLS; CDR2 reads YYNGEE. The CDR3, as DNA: TGTGCCAGCAGCCCAGGTTCTTCCGCGAACACCGGGGAGCTGTTTTTT. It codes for CASSPGSSANTGELFF.

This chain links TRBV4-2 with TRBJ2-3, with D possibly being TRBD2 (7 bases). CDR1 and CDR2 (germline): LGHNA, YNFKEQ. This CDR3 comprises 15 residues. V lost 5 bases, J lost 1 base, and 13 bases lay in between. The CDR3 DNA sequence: TGTGCCAGCAGCAAAGGGGGGGTGCGCACAGATACGCAGTATTTT. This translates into CASSKGGVRTDTQYF.

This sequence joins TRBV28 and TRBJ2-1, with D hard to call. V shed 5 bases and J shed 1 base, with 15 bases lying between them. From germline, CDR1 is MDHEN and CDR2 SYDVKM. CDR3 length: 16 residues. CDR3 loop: CASSLARVSSYNEQFF. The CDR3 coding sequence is TGTGCCAGCAGTCTTGCCCGAGTCTCTTCCTACAATGAGCAGTTCTTC.

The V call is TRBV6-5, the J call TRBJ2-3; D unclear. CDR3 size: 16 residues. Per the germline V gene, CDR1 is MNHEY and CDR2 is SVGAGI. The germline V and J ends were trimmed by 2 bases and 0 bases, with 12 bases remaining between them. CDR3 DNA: TGTGCCAGCAGTTACCGTGTGGGCGCCAGCACAGATACGCAGTATTTT. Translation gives CASSYRVGASTDTQYF.

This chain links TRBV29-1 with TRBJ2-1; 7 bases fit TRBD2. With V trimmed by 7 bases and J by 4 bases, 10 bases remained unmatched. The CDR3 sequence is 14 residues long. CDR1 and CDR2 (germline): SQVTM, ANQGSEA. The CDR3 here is CSGKSGDLYNEQFF. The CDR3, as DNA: TGCAGCGGAAAAAGCGGGGACCTTTACAATGAGCAGTTCTTC.

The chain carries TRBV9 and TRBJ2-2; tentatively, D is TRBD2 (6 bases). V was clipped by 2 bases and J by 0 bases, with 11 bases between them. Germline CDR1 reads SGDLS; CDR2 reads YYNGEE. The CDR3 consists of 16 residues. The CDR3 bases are TGTGCCAGCAGCGTTCAGACGGGAGCGAACACCGGGGAGCTGTTTTTT. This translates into CASSVQTGANTGELFF.

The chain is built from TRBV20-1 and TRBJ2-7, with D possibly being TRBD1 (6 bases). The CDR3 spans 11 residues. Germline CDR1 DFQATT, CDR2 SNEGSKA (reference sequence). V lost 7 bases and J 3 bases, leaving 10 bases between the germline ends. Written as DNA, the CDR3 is TGCAGTGTAGGGGACAACTACGAGCAGTACTTC. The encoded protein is CSVGDNYEQYF.

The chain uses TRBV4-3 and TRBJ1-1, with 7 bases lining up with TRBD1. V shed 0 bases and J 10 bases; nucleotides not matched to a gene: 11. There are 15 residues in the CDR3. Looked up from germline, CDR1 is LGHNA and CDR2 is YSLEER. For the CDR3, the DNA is TGCGCCAGCAGCCAAGATCAAGGGCAGGGGGTGGGAGCTTTCTTT. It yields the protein CASSQDQGQGVGAFF.

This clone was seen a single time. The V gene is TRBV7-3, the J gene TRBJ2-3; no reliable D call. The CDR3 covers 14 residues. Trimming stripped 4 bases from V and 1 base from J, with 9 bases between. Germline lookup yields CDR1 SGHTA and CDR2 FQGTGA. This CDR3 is CASSWKARTDTQYF. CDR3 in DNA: TGTGCCAGCAGCTGGAAGGCCCGCACAGATACGCAGTATTTT.

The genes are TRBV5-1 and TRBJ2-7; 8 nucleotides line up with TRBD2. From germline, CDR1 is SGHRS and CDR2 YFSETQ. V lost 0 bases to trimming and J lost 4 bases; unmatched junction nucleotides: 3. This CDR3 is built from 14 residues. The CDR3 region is CASSLDTSGYEQYF. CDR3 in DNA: TGCGCCAGCAGCTTGGACACTAGCGGATACGAGCAGTACTTC.

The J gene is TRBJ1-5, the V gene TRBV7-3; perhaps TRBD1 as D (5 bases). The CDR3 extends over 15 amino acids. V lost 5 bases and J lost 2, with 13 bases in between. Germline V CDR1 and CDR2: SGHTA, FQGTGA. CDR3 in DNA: TGTGCCAGCAGCCTTCAGGGCGGCCGCAATCAGCCCCAGCATTTT. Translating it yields CASSLQGGRNQPQHF. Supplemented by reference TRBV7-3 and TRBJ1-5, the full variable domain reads GAGVSQTPSNKVTEKGKYVELRCDPISGHTALYWYRQSLGQGPEFLIYFQGTGAADDSGLPNDRFFAVRPEGSVSTLKIQRTERGDSAVYLCASSLQGGRNQPQHFGDGTRLSIL.

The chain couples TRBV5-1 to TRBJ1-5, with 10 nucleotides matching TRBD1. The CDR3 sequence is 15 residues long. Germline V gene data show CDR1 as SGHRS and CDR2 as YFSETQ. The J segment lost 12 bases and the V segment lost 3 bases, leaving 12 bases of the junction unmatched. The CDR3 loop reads CASSYSPGTGDGQHF. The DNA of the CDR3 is TGCGCCAGCAGCTACAGTCCCGGGACAGGGGATGGCCAGCATTTT.

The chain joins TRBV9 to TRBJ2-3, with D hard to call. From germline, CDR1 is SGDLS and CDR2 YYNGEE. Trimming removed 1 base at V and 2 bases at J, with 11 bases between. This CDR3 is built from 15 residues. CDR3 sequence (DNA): TGTGCCAGCAGCGTACTTAGCTCCGACACAGATACGCAGTATTTT. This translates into CASSVLSSDTDTQYF.

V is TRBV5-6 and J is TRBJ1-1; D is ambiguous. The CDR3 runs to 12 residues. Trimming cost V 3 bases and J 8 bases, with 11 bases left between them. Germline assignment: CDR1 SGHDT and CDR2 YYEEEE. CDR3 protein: CASSSRTEEAFF. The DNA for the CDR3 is TGTGCCAGCAGCTCGCGGACTGAGGAAGCTTTCTTT.

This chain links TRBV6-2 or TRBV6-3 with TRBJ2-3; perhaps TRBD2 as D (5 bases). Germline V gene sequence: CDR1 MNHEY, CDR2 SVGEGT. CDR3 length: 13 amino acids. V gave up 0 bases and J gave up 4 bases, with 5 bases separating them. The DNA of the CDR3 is TGTGCCAGCAGTTACTCGAGGGCAGATACGCAGTATTTT. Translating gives CASSYSRADTQYF.

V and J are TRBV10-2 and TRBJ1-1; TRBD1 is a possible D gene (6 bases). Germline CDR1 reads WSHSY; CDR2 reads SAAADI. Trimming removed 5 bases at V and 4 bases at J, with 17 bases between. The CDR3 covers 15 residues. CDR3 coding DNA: TGCGCCAGCAGTCACTCCAGGGGAACGAGCACTGAAGCTTTCTTT. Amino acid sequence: CASSHSRGTSTEAFF.

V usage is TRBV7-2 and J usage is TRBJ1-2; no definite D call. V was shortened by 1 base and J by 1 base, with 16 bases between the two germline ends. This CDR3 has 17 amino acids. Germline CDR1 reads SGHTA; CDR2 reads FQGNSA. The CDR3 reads CASSLGFSGSVNYGYTF. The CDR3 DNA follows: TGTGCCAGCAGCTTAGGCTTCAGCGGATCAGTTAACTATGGCTACACCTTC.

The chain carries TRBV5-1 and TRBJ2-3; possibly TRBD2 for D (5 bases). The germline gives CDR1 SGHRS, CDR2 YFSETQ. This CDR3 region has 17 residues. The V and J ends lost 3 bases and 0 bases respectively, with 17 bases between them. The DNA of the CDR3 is TGCGCCAGCAGCTCTGGGCTAGCAGGTACTAGCACAGATACGCAGTATTTT. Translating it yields CASSSGLAGTSTDTQYF.

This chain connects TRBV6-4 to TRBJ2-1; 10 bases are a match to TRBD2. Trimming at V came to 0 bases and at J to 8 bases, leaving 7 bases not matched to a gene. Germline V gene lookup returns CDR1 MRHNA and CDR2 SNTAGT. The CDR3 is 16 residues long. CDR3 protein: CASSDSTSGNSDEQFF. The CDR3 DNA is TGTGCCAGCAGTGACTCAACTAGCGGGAATAGTGATGAGCAGTTCTTC.

As DNA, the CDR3 is TGTGCCAGCAGCGTTGGCTGGGCAGATACGCAGTATTTT. Amino acid sequence: CASSVGWADTQYF. The chain combines TRBV25-1 with TRBJ2-3; D not certain. CDR3 length: 13 residues. V dropped 6 bases and J dropped 4 bases, with 11 bases sitting between them. Germline V gene data show CDR1 as MGHDK and CDR2 as SYGVNS.

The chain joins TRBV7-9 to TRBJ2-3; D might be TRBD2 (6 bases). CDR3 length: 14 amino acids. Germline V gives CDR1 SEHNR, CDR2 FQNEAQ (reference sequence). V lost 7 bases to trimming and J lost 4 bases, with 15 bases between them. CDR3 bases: TGTGCCAGCACCCCCGGAGGGTTGGCAGATACGCAGTATTTT. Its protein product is CASTPGGLADTQYF.